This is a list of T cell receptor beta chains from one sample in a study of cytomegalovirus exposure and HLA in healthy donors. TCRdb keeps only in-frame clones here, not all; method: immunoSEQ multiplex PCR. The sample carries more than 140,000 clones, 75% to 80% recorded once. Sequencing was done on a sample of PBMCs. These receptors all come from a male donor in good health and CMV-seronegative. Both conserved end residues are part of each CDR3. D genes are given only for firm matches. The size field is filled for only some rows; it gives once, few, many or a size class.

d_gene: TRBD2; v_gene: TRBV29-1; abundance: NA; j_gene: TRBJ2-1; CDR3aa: CSVLRLAGVWLDEQFF; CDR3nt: TGCAGCGTCTTACGACTAGCGGGAGTGTGGTTGGATGAGCAGTTCTTC
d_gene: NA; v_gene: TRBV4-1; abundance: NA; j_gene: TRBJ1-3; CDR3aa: CASSQVDSSNGNTIYF; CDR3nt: TGCGCCAGCAGCCAAGTGGACAGTTCCAACGGAAACACCATATATTTT
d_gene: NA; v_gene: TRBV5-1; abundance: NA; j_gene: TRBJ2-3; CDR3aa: CASSLVLETDTQYF; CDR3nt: TGCGCCAGCAGCTTGGTGTTAGAGACAGATACGCAGTATTTT
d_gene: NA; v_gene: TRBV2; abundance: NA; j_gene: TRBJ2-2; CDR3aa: CASRTISNTGELFF; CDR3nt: TGTGCCAGCAGGACTATCTCGAACACCGGGGAGCTGTTTTTT
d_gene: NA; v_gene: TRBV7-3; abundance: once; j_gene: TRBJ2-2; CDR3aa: CASSGTNTGELFF; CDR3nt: TGTGCCAGCAGCGGCACGAACACCGGGGAGCTGTTTTTT
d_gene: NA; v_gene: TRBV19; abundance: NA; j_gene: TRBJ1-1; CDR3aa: CASSIDREGFMNTEAFF; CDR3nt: TGTGCCAGTAGTATAGATCGGGAGGGGTTTATGAACACTGAAGCTTTCTTT
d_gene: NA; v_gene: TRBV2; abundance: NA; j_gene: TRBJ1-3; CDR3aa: CASSETRAGNTIYF; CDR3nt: TGTGCCAGCAGTGAAACTAGAGCCGGAAACACCATATATTTT
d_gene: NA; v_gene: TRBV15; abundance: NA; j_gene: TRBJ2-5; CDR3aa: CATSRDRVSRGETQYF; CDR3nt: TGTGCCACCAGCAGAGACCGGGTCAGCCGGGGAGAGACCCAGTACTTC
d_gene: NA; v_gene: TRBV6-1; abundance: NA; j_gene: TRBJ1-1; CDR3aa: CASSFGGVNTEAFF; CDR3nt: TGTGCCAGCAGTTTTGGAGGGGTGAACACTGAAGCTTTCTTT
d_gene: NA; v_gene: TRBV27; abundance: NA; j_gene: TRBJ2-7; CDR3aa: CASSVSRGGSYEQYF; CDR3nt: TGTGCCAGCAGCGTCTCTAGGGGAGGCTCCTACGAGCAGTACTTC
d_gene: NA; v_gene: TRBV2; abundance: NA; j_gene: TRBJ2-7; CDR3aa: CASSGMDYIYEQYF; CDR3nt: TGTGCCAGCAGTGGGATGGACTACATCTACGAGCAGTACTTC
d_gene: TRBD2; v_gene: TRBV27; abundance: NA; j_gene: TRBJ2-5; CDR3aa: CASIKRGTSGSTETQYF; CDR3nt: TGTGCCAGCATTAAACGTGGGACTAGCGGGAGCACGGAGACCCAGTACTTC
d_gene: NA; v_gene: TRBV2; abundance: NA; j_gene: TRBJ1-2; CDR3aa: CASSEADPGYYGYTF; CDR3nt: TGTGCCAGCAGTGAAGCAGACCCGGGTTACTATGGCTACACCTTC
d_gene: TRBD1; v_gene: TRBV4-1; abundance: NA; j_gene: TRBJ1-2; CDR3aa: CASSQEGRGVYGYTF; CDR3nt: TGCGCCAGCAGCCAAGAGGGCAGGGGGGTCTATGGCTACACCTTC
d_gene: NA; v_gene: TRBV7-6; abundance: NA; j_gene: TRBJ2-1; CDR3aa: CASSLELSSSYNEQFF; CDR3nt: TGTGCCAGCAGCTTAGAGCTTAGCAGCTCCTACAATGAGCAGTTCTTC
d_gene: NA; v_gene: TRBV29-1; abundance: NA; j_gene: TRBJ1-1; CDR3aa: CSVEGRMNTEAFF; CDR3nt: TGCAGCGTGGAGGGACGGATGAACACTGAAGCTTTCTTT
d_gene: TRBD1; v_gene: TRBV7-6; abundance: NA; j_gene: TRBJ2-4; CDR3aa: CASSSPGQGRPTLYF; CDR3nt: TGTGCCAGCAGCTCGCCGGGACAGGGACGCCCCACTCTATACTTC
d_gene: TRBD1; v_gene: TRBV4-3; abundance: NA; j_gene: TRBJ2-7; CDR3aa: CASSQDRDSKHSYEQYF; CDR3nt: TGCGCCAGCAGCCAAGACCGGGACAGTAAGCACTCCTACGAGCAGTACTTC
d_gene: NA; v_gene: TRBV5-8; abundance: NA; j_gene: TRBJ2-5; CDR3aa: CASSPTRRETQYF; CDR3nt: TGTGCCAGCAGCCCGACTAGACGGGAGACCCAGTACTTC
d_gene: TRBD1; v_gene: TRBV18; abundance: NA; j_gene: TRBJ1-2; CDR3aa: CASSGVTGDYGYTF; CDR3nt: TGTGCCAGCTCGGGGGTTACAGGGGACTATGGCTACACCTTC
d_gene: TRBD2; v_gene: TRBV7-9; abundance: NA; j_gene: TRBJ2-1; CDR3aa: CSSGVSGIINEQFF; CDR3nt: TGTTCCAGCGGGGTTAGCGGGATTATTAATGAGCAGTTCTTC
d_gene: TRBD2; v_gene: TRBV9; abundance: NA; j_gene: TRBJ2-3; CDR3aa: CASSDSGRADTQYF; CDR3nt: TGTGCCAGCAGCGATAGCGGGAGGGCAGATACGCAGTATTTT
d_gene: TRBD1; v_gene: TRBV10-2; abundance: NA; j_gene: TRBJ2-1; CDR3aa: CVSSEVWTGVYNEQFF; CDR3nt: TGCGTCAGCAGCGAAGTATGGACAGGGGTTTACAATGAGCAGTTCTTC
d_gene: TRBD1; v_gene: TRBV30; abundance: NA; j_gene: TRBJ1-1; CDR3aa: CAWSTGGADTEAFF; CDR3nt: TGTGCCTGGAGCACAGGGGGCGCGGACACTGAAGCTTTCTTT
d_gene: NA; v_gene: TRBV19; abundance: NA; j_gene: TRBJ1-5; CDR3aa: CASSMGGPQHF; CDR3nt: TGTGCCAGTAGTATGGGGGGACCCCAGCATTTT
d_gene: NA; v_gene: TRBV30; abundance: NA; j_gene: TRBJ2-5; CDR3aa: CAWSGGLGEETQYF; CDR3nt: TGTGCCTGGAGCGGGGGACTGGGAGAAGAGACCCAGTACTTC
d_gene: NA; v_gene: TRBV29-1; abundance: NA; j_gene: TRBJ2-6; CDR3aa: CSVRTAESSGANVLTF; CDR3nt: TGCAGCGTTCGGACAGCTGAAAGCTCTGGGGCCAACGTCCTGACTTTC
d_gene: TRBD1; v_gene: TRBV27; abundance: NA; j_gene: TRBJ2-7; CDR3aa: CASSSPGQGSSYEQYF; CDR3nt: TGTGCCAGCAGTTCCCCGGGACAGGGAAGCTCCTACGAGCAGTACTTC
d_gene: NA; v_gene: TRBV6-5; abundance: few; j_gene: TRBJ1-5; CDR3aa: CASSYSRGQPQHF; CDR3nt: TGTGCCAGCAGTTACTCAAGGGGGCAGCCCCAGCATTTT